The 6 T cell receptor beta chains listed next were all sequenced from one sample in a study of T cell responses to AZD1222 COVID-19 vaccine. Clones were read by immunoSEQ multiplex PCR, and TCRdb kept only the in-frame ones, dropping some. The table includes around 140,000 clones, 90% to 95% detected once. Here the sequenced sample was peripheral blood, taken on day 0 of MenACWY control vaccination. These receptors all come from an adult in good health.

This chain joins TRBV6-1 and TRBJ2-1; D may be TRBD1 or TRBD2 (5 bases each). V shed 4 bases and J shed 0 bases, with 16 bases lying between them. The length of the CDR3 is 17 residues. Germline-derived CDR1 and CDR2 are MNHNS and SASEGT. The CDR3 region has the DNA TGTGCCAGCAGTGGGGGCCCCAGGAGGAGCTCCTACAATGAGCAGTTCTTC. Protein: CASSGGPRRSSYNEQFF.

The J gene is TRBJ1-1, the V gene TRBV19; D is undetermined. The CDR3 extends over 15 amino acids. Germline V lookup: CDR1 LNHDA, CDR2 SQIVND (reference sequence). V dropped 4 bases and J dropped 4 bases, with 16 bases sitting between them. As DNA, the CDR3 is TGTGCCAGTAGTAGTTGGGCAGGACTGGGCACTGAAGCTTTCTTT. Residues: CASSSWAGLGTEAFF.

V usage is TRBV6-5 and J usage is TRBJ1-5, with D hard to call. CDR1 is MNHEY, CDR2 SVGAGI, per germline. CDR3 length: 15 amino acids. V was shortened by 7 bases and J by 4 bases, with 17 bases between the two germline ends. The CDR3 nucleotides read TGTGCCAGCACCCTAACGACCCCAGGTAATCAGCCCCAGCATTTT. This gives the protein CASTLTTPGNQPQHF.

The chain is built from TRBV3-1 (or the pseudogene TRBV3-2) and TRBJ1-4; D perhaps matches TRBD1 (5 bases). Between the trimmed V and J ends, which lost 4 bases and 6 bases, there was a span of 12 bases. Germline CDR1 LGHDT, CDR2 YNNKEL (reference sequence). The CDR3 sequence is 14 residues long. For the CDR3, the DNA is TGTGCCAGCAGCCTGAGGGGTTCTGATGAAAAACTGTTTTTT. Translating it yields CASSLRGSDEKLFF.

The chain has TRBV10-1 and TRBJ2-1, with 9 positions matching TRBD2. J lost 8 bases, V lost 0 bases, and 8 bases had no gene match. The CDR3 sequence is 16 residues long. The germline gives CDR1 WNHNN, CDR2 SYGVQD (reference sequence). DNA for the CDR3: TGCGCCAGCAGTGAGTCTAGCGGGAGAGGGCAAGATGAGCAGTTCTTC. Translating it yields CASSESSGRGQDEQFF.

V is TRBV9 and J is TRBJ1-1; no firm D call. Trimming cost V 4 bases and J 10 bases, with 17 bases left between them. The germline V gene encodes CDR1 SGDLS and CDR2 YYNGEE. This CDR3 spans 13 amino acids. The CDR3 DNA is TGTGCCAGCAGCCCCGGGATATCATTCGGAGCTTTCTTT. This translates into CASSPGISFGAFF. The full variable domain, with the rest looked up from reference TRBV9 and TRBJ1-1, is DSGVTQTPKHLITATGQRVTLRCSPRSGDLSVYWYQQSLDQGLQFLIQYYNGEERAKGNILERFSAQQFPDLHSELNLSSLELGDSALYFCASSPGISFGAFFGQGTRLTVV.